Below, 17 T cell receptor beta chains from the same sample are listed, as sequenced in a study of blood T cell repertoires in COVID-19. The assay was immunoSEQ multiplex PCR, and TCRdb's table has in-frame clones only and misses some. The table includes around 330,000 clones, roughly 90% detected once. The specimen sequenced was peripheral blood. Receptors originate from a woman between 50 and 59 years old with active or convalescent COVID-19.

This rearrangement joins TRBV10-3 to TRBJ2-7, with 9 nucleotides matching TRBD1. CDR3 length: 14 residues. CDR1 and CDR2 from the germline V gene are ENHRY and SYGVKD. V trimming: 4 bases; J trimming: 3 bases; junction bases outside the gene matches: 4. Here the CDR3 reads CAISGRDRDYEQYF. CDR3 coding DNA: TGTGCCATCAGTGGCAGGGACAGGGACTACGAGCAGTACTTC.

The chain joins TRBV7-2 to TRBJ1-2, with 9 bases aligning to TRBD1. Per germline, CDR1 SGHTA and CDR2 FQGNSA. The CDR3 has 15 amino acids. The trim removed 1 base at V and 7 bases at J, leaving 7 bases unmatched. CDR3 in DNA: TGTGCCAGCAGCTTAGGACAGGGGGTGAGAGGTGGCTACACCTTC. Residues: CASSLGQGVRGGYTF.

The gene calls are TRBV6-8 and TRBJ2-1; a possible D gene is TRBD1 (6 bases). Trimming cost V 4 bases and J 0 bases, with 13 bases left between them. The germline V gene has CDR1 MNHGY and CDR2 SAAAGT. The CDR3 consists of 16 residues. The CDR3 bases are TGTGCCAGCAGTTGGGGGCGGAGTAGCTCCTACAATGAGCAGTTCTTC. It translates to CASSWGRSSSYNEQFF.

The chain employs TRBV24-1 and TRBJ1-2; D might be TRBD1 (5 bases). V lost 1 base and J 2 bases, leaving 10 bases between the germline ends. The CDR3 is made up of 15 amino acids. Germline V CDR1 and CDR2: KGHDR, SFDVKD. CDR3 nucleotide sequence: TGTGCCACCAGTGATTTACAGGAGATCAACTATGGCTACACCTTC. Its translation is CATSDLQEINYGYTF.

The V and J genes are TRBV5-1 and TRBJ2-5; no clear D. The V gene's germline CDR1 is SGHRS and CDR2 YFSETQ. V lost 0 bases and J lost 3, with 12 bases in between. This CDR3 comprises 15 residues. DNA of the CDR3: TGCGCCAGCAGCTTGGCCACCGGAGATAAAGAGACCCAGTACTTC. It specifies CASSLATGDKETQYF.

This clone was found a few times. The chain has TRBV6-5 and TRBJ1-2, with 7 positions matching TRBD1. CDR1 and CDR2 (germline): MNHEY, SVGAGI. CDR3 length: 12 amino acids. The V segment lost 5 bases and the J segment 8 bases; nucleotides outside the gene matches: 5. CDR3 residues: CASSNRGEGYTF. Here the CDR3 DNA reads TGTGCCAGCAGTAACAGGGGAGAAGGCTACACCTTC.

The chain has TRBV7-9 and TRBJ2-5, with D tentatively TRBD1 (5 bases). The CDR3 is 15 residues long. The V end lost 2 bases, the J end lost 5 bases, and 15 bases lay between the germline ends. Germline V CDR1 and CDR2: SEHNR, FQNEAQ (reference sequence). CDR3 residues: CASSLLGQSDETQYF. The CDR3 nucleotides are TGTGCCAGCAGCTTATTGGGGCAATCGGACGAGACCCAGTACTTC.

The CDR3 nucleotides are TGCGCCAGCACCGCTAGCGGGGGCTCCTACAATGAGCAGTTCTTC. It encodes CASTASGGSYNEQFF. The rearrangement uses TRBV5-1 and TRBJ2-1; 10 nucleotides agree with TRBD2. CDR3 length: 15 amino acids. Looked up from germline, CDR1 is SGHRS and CDR2 is YFSETQ. V lost 6 bases and J lost 0; bases outside the gene matches: 3.

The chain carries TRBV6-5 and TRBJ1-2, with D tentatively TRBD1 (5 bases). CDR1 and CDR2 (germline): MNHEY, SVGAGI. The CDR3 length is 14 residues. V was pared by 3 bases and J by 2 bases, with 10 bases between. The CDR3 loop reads CASSYLGRNYGYTF. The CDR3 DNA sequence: TGTGCCAGCAGTTATCTGGGGCGGAACTATGGCTACACCTTC.

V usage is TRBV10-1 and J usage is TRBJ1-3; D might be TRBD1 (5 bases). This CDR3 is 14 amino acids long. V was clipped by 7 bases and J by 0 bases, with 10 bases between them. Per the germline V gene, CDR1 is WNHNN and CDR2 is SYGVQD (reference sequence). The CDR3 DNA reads TGCGCCAGCAAACAGGCAACCTCTGGAAACACCATATATTTT. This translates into CASKQATSGNTIYF.

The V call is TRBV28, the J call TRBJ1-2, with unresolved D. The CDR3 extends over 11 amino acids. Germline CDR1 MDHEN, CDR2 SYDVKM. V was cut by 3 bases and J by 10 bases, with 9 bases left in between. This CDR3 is CASSFMEAYTF. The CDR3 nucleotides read TGTGCCAGCAGTTTTATGGAGGCCTACACCTTC.

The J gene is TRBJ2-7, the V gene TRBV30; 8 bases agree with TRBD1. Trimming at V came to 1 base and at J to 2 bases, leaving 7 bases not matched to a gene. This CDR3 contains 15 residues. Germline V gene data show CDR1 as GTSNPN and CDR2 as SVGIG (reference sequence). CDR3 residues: CAWSGTGTGPYEQYF. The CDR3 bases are TGTGCCTGGAGTGGTACCGGGACAGGCCCCTACGAGCAGTACTTC.

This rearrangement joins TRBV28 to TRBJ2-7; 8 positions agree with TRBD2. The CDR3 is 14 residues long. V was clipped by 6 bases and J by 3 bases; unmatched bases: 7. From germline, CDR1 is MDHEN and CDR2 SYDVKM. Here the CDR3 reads CASRSGTRVYEQYF. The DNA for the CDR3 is TGTGCCAGCAGATCCGGGACTAGGGTCTACGAGCAGTACTTC.

CDR3 sequence (DNA): TGTGCCAGCAGCGACAGGGAGTATCGTGGCTACACCTTC. Its protein is CASSDREYRGYTF. J is TRBJ1-2 and V is TRBV7-2; 7 nucleotides align to TRBD1. CDR3 size: 13 residues. After removal of 5 bases from V and 7 bases from J, the junction contained 7 bases not matched to a gene. Germline V gives CDR1 SGHTA, CDR2 FQGNSA.

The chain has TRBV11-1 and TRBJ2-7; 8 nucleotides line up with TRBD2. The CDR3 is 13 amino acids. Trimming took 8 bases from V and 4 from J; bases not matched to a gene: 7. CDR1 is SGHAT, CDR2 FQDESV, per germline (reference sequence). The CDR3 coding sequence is TGTGCCAGCTCAGGGCTAGCGGGTTACGAGCAGTACTTC. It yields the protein CASSGLAGYEQYF.

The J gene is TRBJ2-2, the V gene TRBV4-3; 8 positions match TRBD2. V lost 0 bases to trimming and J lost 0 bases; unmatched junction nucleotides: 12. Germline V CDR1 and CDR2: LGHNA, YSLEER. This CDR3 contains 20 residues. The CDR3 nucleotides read TGCGCCAGCAGCCAAGATTTAGGGCTAGCGGGCATCGCGAACACCGGGGAGCTGTTTTTT. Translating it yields CASSQDLGLAGIANTGELFF.

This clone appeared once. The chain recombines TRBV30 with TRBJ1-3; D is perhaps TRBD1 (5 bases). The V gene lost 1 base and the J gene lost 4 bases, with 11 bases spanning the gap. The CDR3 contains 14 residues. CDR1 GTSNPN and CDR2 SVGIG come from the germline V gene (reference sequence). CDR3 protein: CAWSAGLGGNTIYF. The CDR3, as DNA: TGTGCCTGGAGTGCGGGACTCGGGGGAAACACCATATATTTT.